This TCR beta chain was sequenced in a study of blood T cell repertoires in COVID-19. At the level of the study: T cells, B-cell-depleted T cells, or PBMCs provided the cDNA or gDNA that served as material.

As to this clone: An end of the junction differs from the germline gene, which may be a read error.

The table came from immunoSEQ multiplex PCR; TCRdb's copy has only in-frame clones and leaves some out. The sample carries about 150,000 clones, roughly 88% recorded once. Germline V gives CDR1 SSHAT, CDR2 FNYEAQ (reference sequence). This CDR3 comprises 16 residues. Followed over time, Seattle patients had been enrolled while infection was active. V usage is TRBV7-7 and J usage is TRBJ2-2, with 8 bases matching TRBD2. The receptor was isolated from a man in his 60s with COVID-19, enrolled during active disease. The sample consisted of peripheral blood. The CDR3 bases are TGTGCTAGCAGCCAGACTAGCGCCATGAACACCGGGGAGCTGTTTTTT. This encodes CASSQTSAMNTGELFF. The entire variable domain, with the rest obtained from reference TRBV7-7 and TRBJ2-2, is as follows: GAGVSQSPRYKVTKRGQDVTLRCDPISSHATLYWYQQALGQGPEFLTYFNYEAQPDKSGLPSDRFSAERPEGSISTLTIQRTEQRDSAMYRCASSQTSAMNTGELFFGEGSRLTVL.